Shown below are 30 T cell receptor beta chains from a single sample sequenced in a study of PD-L1 blockade in urothelial cancer (dated by TCRdb to about 2017). The meaning of the sample's time point label: peripheral blood 6 weeks after treatment start. Libraries were prepared through the immunoSEQ multiplex PCR assay. Imported from immuneACCESS, the table was reduced by TCRdb to in-frame sequences with V and J called. These copies leave out some clones; in studies compared against another copy, an unresolved V gene accounts for under half, and the cause of the remainder is not known. In this sample the table shows nearly 50,000 clones, about 82% of which occur a single time. The leading ten clones occupy roughly 10% of the sample. The sample in question was PBMCs, obtained around atezolizumab (anti-PD-L1) treatment. These receptors all come from a man in his 70s with urothelial cancer.

Only a few counts were recorded for this clone. CDR3 residues: CASTPPGGIDTQYF. Here the CDR3 DNA reads TGTGCCAGCACCCCCCCAGGGGGGATAGATACGCAGTATTTT. This rearrangement joins TRBV9 to TRBJ2-3, with D possibly being TRBD1 (7 bases). CDR3 length: 14 amino acids. Germline CDR1 SGDLS, CDR2 YYNGEE. The V gene lost 6 bases and the J gene lost 5 bases, with 16 bases spanning the gap.

In this sample, this clone turned up a few times. The chain is built from TRBV5-4 and TRBJ2-7; D not certain. Germline lookup yields CDR1 SGHNT and CDR2 YYREEE (reference sequence). The CDR3 extends over 11 amino acids. Between the trimmed V and J ends, which lost 4 bases and 5 bases, there was a span of 7 bases. The DNA of the CDR3 is TGTGCCAGCAGCAGGAGAGACGAGCAGTACTTC. Amino acid sequence: CASSRRDEQYF.

The V call is TRBV5-1, the J call TRBJ1-3, with D perhaps matching TRBD1 (6 bases). Deletions cut 5 bases from V and 6 bases from J, with 15 bases between. Per the germline V gene, CDR1 is SGHRS and CDR2 is YFSETQ. CDR3 length: 14 amino acids. CDR3 protein: CASSQQGSENTIYF. The CDR3 nucleotides are TGCGCCAGCAGTCAACAGGGTTCAGAAAACACCATATATTTT.

The V gene is TRBV5-1, the J gene TRBJ1-1; D is possibly TRBD1 (6 bases). The CDR3 contains 15 residues. V lost 5 bases, J lost 3 bases, and 17 bases lay in between. Germline CDR1 reads SGHRS; CDR2 reads YFSETQ. The CDR3 protein is CASRPDLTGHTEAFF. CDR3 coding DNA: TGCGCCAGCAGACCGGACCTTACAGGGCACACTGAAGCTTTCTTT.

In its sample, this clone was seen a few times. The chain is built from TRBV28 and TRBJ1-4, with D unclear. The CDR3 is 15 amino acids. The germline V gene encodes CDR1 MDHEN and CDR2 SYDVKM. V lost 3 bases to trimming and J lost 5 bases, with 13 bases between them. CDR3 amino acids: CASSFEVASNEKLFF. Here the CDR3 DNA reads TGTGCCAGCAGTTTCGAAGTAGCCTCAAATGAAAAACTGTTTTTT.

The chain links TRBV5-1 to TRBJ2-5, with TRBD2 matching over 9 bases. The CDR3 loop spans 15 amino acids. V was pared by 4 bases and J by 4 bases, with 8 bases of the junction left unmatched. From germline, CDR1 is SGHRS and CDR2 YFSETQ. CDR3 sequence (DNA): TGCGCCAGCAGCCGCACAGGGACTAGCCCAGAGACCCAGTACTTC. The encoded protein is CASSRTGTSPETQYF. Full variable domain (missing parts from reference TRBV5-1 and TRBJ2-5): KAGVTQTPRYLIKTRGQQVTLSCSPISGHRSVSWYQQTPGQGLQFLFEYFSETQRNKGNFPGRFSGRQFSNSRSEMNVSTLELGDSALYLCASSRTGTSPETQYFGPGTRLLVL.

The chain carries TRBV13 and TRBJ1-2, with a tentative D call TRBD1 (5 bases). The V gene's germline CDR1 is PRHDT and CDR2 FYEKMQ (reference sequence). Trimming cost V 2 bases and J 8 bases, with 9 bases left between them. The CDR3 is 12 residues long. The DNA for the CDR3 is TGTGCCAGCAGCTTATCGCAGGGAGGCTACACCTTC. Protein product: CASSLSQGGYTF.

This clone was counted once. The germline gene is not matched at one end of the junction; a read error may be the cause. V is TRBV23-1 and J is TRBJ2-4; a weak D match, TRBD2 (5 bases). TRBV23-1 is designated an ORF whose function remains uncertain. The CDR3 totals 16 residues. The CDR3 spells CASIQRSGLAKNIQYF. The CDR3 DNA reads as TGCGCCAGCATTCAAAGGAGCGGACTAGCCAAAAACATTCAGTACTTC.

The chain combines TRBV28 with TRBJ1-1; D is ambiguous. Germline assignment: CDR1 MDHEN and CDR2 SYDVKM. V was trimmed by 7 bases and J by 11 bases, leaving 14 bases between them. The CDR3 totals 11 residues. The CDR3 region has the DNA TGTGCCAGCACATCTGCAGTTGGTGCTTTCTTT. This gives the protein CASTSAVGAFF.

V usage is TRBV7-6 and J usage is TRBJ2-2, with TRBD2 matching 7 bases. The J segment lost 7 bases and the V segment lost 7 bases, leaving 9 bases of the junction unmatched. CDR1 and CDR2 from the germline V gene are SGHVS and FNYEAQ. The CDR3 contains 14 residues. CDR3: CASTPSPGGGELFF. CDR3 bases: TGTGCCAGCACCCCGTCCCCGGGGGGCGGGGAGCTGTTTTTT.

This chain connects TRBV27 to TRBJ2-7; D might be TRBD1 (5 bases). The germline V gene has CDR1 MNHEY and CDR2 SMNVEV (reference sequence). Trimming cost V 5 bases and J 3 bases, with 20 bases left between them. There are 16 residues in the CDR3. CDR3 sequence reads: CASSPTSLGPDYEQYF. CDR3 in DNA: TGTGCCAGCAGTCCCACCTCGTTGGGGCCCGACTACGAGCAGTACTTC.

This clone occurred once. The chain employs TRBV5-1 and TRBJ1-1, with 7 bases lining up with TRBD1. The CDR3 has 13 residues. V trimming: 6 bases; J trimming: 4 bases; junction bases outside the gene matches: 6. Germline V gene lookup returns CDR1 SGHRS and CDR2 YFSETQ. CDR3 DNA: TGCGCCAGCATGGTAGGGGGCGGCACTGAAGCTTTCTTT. Protein: CASMVGGGTEAFF.

This chain links TRBV28 with TRBJ1-1; 9 bases are shared with TRBD1. The J segment lost 3 bases and the V segment lost 6 bases, leaving 11 bases of the junction unmatched. The CDR3 contains 16 residues. CDR1 and CDR2 (germline): MDHEN, SYDVKM. The CDR3 loop reads CASRPGQGGSDTEAFF. As DNA, the CDR3 is TGTGCCAGCAGGCCGGGACAGGGAGGGTCCGACACTGAAGCTTTCTTT.

This chain links TRBV7-2 with TRBJ2-7; 14 bases agree with TRBD2. The CDR3 sequence is 19 residues long. J was trimmed by 5 bases and V by 4 bases; bases with no gene match: 16. Germline V gene lookup returns CDR1 SGHTA and CDR2 FQGNSA. CDR3 sequence reads: CASSSPPLGTSGRYHEQYF. Written as DNA, the CDR3 is TGTGCCAGCAGCTCACCCCCCCTTGGGACTAGCGGGAGATACCACGAGCAGTACTTC.

The V gene is TRBV15, the J gene TRBJ2-2; D call uncertain. Germline loops: CDR1 LNHNV, CDR2 YYDKDF (reference sequence). The CDR3 is 15 amino acids. Trimming pared 0 bases from V and 4 bases from J, leaving 9 bases between. This CDR3 reads CATSRDVVLTGELFF. CDR3 bases: TGTGCCACCAGCAGAGATGTTGTCCTCACCGGGGAGCTGTTTTTT.

This clone has only one observation. V usage is TRBV6-6 and J usage is TRBJ1-1; 9 bases align to TRBD1. V trimming: 5 bases; J trimming: 3 bases; junction bases outside the gene matches: 7. CDR1 and CDR2 (germline): MNHNY, SVGAGI (reference sequence). This CDR3 region has 15 residues. CDR3: CASSTNRGRDTEAFF. As DNA, the CDR3 is TGTGCCAGCAGTACAAACAGGGGGCGGGACACTGAAGCTTTCTTT.

This clone showed up just once. This chain connects TRBV5-1 to TRBJ2-2, with D hard to call. Germline values: CDR1 SGHRS, CDR2 YFSETQ. Trimming took 4 bases from V and 0 from J, leaving 7 bases between them. This CDR3 comprises 14 residues. CDR3 coding DNA: TGCGCCAGCAGCATCAATCCGAACACCGGGGAGCTGTTTTTT. Translating it yields CASSINPNTGELFF.

CDR3 protein: CASGPSTYEQYF. The CDR3 DNA sequence: TGTGCCAGTGGGCCCTCAACCTACGAGCAGTACTTC. V is TRBV19 and J is TRBJ2-7; D is unclear. The germline V gene has CDR1 LNHDA and CDR2 SQIVND (reference sequence). V was shortened by 8 bases and J by 2 bases, with 10 bases between the two germline ends. The length of the CDR3 is 12 residues.

This clone appeared once. The chain has TRBV6-1 and TRBJ2-7, with D possibly matching TRBD1 (7 bases). Deletions cut 6 bases from V and 6 bases from J, with 15 bases between. CDR1 and CDR2 (germline): MNHNS, SASEGT. The CDR3 contains 13 residues. The CDR3 sequence: CASSPRQGGEQYF. CDR3 DNA: TGTGCCAGCAGCCCCCGACAGGGAGGCGAGCAGTACTTC.

This clone was observed a single time. V gene TRBV28 combines with J gene TRBJ1-1; TRBD1 might be the D (5 bases). Germline lookup yields CDR1 MDHEN and CDR2 SYDVKM. The CDR3 loop spans 15 amino acids. Between the trimmed V and J ends, which lost 5 bases and 5 bases, there was a span of 18 bases. The CDR3 reads CASSPETDVSTEAFF. CDR3 sequence (DNA): TGTGCCAGCAGTCCCGAGACAGATGTATCGACTGAAGCTTTCTTT. Complete variable domain (other parts from reference TRBV28 and TRBJ1-1): DVKVTQSSRYLVKRTGEKVFLECVQDMDHENMFWYRQDPGLGLRLIYFSYDVKMKEKGDIPEGYSVSREKKERFSLILESASTNQTSMYLCASSPETDVSTEAFFGQGTRLTVV.

The chain couples TRBV10-3 to TRBJ1-1; D uncertain. V was trimmed by 3 bases and J by 7 bases, leaving 9 bases between them. There are 12 residues in the CDR3. Germline values: CDR1 ENHRY, CDR2 SYGVKD. The chain's CDR3 is CAISDRRLEAFF. The CDR3 DNA reads TGTGCCATCAGTGACCGAAGACTTGAAGCTTTCTTT.

The sample holds a few counts of this clone. The V call is TRBV7-2, the J call TRBJ1-2; D might be TRBD1 (5 bases). This CDR3 is built from 15 residues. Trimming cost V 4 bases and J 2 bases, with 14 bases left between them. CDR1 is SGHTA and CDR2 is FQGNSA in the germline V gene. The CDR3 spells CASSSRQSRNYGYTF. CDR3 bases: TGTGCCAGCAGCTCACGACAGAGTAGAAACTATGGCTACACCTTC.

The gene calls are TRBV19 and TRBJ2-7, with D possibly matching TRBD1 (5 bases). The V gene lost 1 base and the J gene lost 3 bases, with 10 bases spanning the gap. The CDR3 covers 14 residues. CDR1 LNHDA and CDR2 SQIVND come from the germline V gene (reference sequence). DNA for the CDR3: TGTGCCAGTAGTATAGTGGCAGGGTACTACGAGCAGTACTTC. This codes for CASSIVAGYYEQYF.

The chain links TRBV28 to TRBJ1-2; TRBD1 is a possible D gene (5 bases). Germline V gene data show CDR1 as MDHEN and CDR2 as SYDVKM. V shed 6 bases and J shed 3 bases, with 17 bases lying between them. This CDR3 spans 15 amino acids. CDR3 region: CASRVIGGADYGYTF. The CDR3 region has the DNA TGTGCCAGCAGAGTTATAGGAGGGGCCGACTATGGCTACACCTTC.

The rearrangement uses TRBV28 and TRBJ2-5; 10 bases match TRBD2. Per germline, CDR1 MDHEN and CDR2 SYDVKM. V lost 5 bases, J lost 6 bases, and 9 bases stayed unmatched. The CDR3 covers 15 residues. In DNA, the CDR3 is TGTGCCAGCAGTCTCACTAGCGGGACCCGAAAGACCCAGTACTTC. This codes for CASSLTSGTRKTQYF.

The chain has TRBV2 and TRBJ2-3; D is undetermined. V was cut by 4 bases and J by 0 bases, with 11 bases left in between. The CDR3 is 15 residues long. Per the germline V gene, CDR1 is SNHLY and CDR2 is FYNNEI. CDR3 region: CASSGSRSSTDTQYF. The DNA of the CDR3 is TGTGCCAGCAGTGGAAGCCGTTCTAGCACAGATACGCAGTATTTT.

The V gene is TRBV28, the J gene TRBJ2-7; TRBD1 aligns across 7 bases. Unmatched junction bases numbered 10, after V lost 5 bases and J lost 0 bases. The CDR3 runs to 16 residues. CDR1 and CDR2 from the germline V gene are MDHEN and SYDVKM. CDR3 sequence (DNA): TGTGCCAGCAGTCCAACAGGACAGGACTTCTCCTACGAGCAGTACTTC. This translates into CASSPTGQDFSYEQYF.

CDR3 nucleotides: TGTGCCAGCAGCTGGGTAGCGGGTGGAGATACGCAGTATTTT. Translated: CASSWVAGGDTQYF. V gene TRBV7-3 combines with J gene TRBJ2-3; 7 bases line up with TRBD2. The CDR3 extends over 14 amino acids. Germline V gene lookup returns CDR1 SGHTA and CDR2 FQGTGA. V dropped 4 bases and J dropped 5; count of bases not matched to a gene: 6. Full variable domain (outside the CDR3, taken from reference TRBV7-3 and TRBJ2-3): GAGVSQTPSNKVTEKGKYVELRCDPISGHTALYWYRQSLGQGPEFLIYFQGTGAADDSGLPNDRFFAVRPEGSVSTLKIQRTERGDSAVYLCASSWVAGGDTQYFGPGTRLTVL.

The CDR3 DNA is TGTGCCATCAAAGGACAGGGGGGTATTAATGAGCAGTTCTTC. Residues: CAIKGQGGINEQFF. The J gene is TRBJ2-1, the V gene TRBV10-3, with 10 bases fitting TRBD1. The ends lost 7 bases at V and 7 bases at J; junction bases unmatched: 7. The germline V gene has CDR1 ENHRY and CDR2 SYGVKD. The CDR3 has 14 amino acids.

This clone was seen only a few times. The J gene is TRBJ2-7, the V gene TRBV6-1; 9 nucleotides line up with TRBD1. The V and J ends lost 6 bases and 3 bases, in that order; junction bases with no gene match: 3. The CDR3 runs 13 residues. CDR1 and CDR2 (germline): MNHNS, SASEGT. As DNA, the CDR3 is TGTGCCAGCAGGGACAGGGGCGACTACGAGCAGTACTTC. The encoded protein is CASRDRGDYEQYF.